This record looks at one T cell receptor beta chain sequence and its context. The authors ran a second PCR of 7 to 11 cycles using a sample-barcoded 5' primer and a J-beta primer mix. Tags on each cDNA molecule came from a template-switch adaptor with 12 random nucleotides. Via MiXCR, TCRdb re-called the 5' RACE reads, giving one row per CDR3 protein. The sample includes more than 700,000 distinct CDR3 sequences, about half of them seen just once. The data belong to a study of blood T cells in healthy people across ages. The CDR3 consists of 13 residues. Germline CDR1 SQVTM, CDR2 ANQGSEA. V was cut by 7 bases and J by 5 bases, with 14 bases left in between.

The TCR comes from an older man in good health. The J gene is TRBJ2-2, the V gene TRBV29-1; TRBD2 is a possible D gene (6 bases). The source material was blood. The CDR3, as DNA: TGCAGCGCCGGGACTGAGGGAACCGGGGAGCTGTTTTTT. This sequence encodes CSAGTEGTGELFF.